One and the same sample provided the 8 T cell receptor beta chains below, sequenced in a study of control samples from healthy donors and cancer patients. Data came from immunoSEQ multiplex PCR; TCRdb stores just in-frame clones and leaves some out. The sample holds about 160,000 clones, about 87% seen once. Input material: blood. These receptors originate from a man aged 25-45 years in good health.

J is TRBJ1-5 and V is TRBV19; D remains ambiguous. From germline, CDR1 is LNHDA and CDR2 SQIVND (reference sequence). V lost 3 bases, J lost 2 bases, and 14 bases lay in between. This CDR3 is built from 16 residues. CDR3 sequence (DNA): TGTGCCAGTAGTATTGGAGAAATGGGTGGCAATCAGCCCCAGCATTTT. It encodes CASSIGEMGGNQPQHF.

This clone occurred once. The chain joins TRBV7-2 to TRBJ2-1; 10 positions agree with TRBD2. Germline CDR1 is SGHTA and CDR2 is FQGNSA. V was clipped by 1 base and J by 7 bases; unmatched bases: 16. The CDR3 is made up of 19 amino acids. CDR3 nucleotides: TGTGCCAGCAGCTTAGATGGCGCTAGCGGGAGAATGAGGGGGAATGAGCAGTTCTTC. As protein: CASSLDGASGRMRGNEQFF.

V and J are TRBV5-1 and TRBJ2-5; 7 bases line up with TRBD2. Germline V CDR1 and CDR2: SGHRS, YFSETQ. The CDR3 spans 16 residues. The J segment lost 2 bases and the V segment lost 1 base, leaving 8 bases of the junction unmatched. The CDR3 loop reads CASSLIGGGPQETQYF. Written as DNA, the CDR3 is TGCGCCAGCAGCTTGATAGGCGGGGGTCCTCAAGAGACCCAGTACTTC. The full variable domain, rest sourced from reference TRBV5-1 and TRBJ2-5, is KAGVTQTPRYLIKTRGQQVTLSCSPISGHRSVSWYQQTPGQGLQFLFEYFSETQRNKGNFPGRFSGRQFSNSRSEMNVSTLELGDSALYLCASSLIGGGPQETQYFGPGTRLLVL.

The V call is TRBV6-4, the J call TRBJ2-5; D uncertain. Germline CDR1 is MRHNA and CDR2 is SNTAGT. The CDR3 totals 11 residues. The V and J ends lost 8 bases and 4 bases respectively, with 8 bases between them. CDR3 in DNA: TGTGCCAGCTGGGGTCCAGAGACCCAGTACTTC. Translation: CASWGPETQYF.

This chain uses TRBV9 with TRBJ1-2; D unclear. V lost 2 bases and J 4 bases, leaving 12 bases between the germline ends. The germline gives CDR1 SGDLS, CDR2 YYNGEE. There are 14 residues in the CDR3. The CDR3 loop reads CASSVDLDGYGYTF. The CDR3 coding sequence is TGTGCCAGCAGCGTGGACCTAGACGGCTATGGCTACACCTTC. The whole variable domain, remainder taken from reference TRBV9 and TRBJ1-2, is DSGVTQTPKHLITATGQRVTLRCSPRSGDLSVYWYQQSLDQGLQFLIQYYNGEERAKGNILERFSAQQFPDLHSELNLSSLELGDSALYFCASSVDLDGYGYTFGSGTRLTVV.

The chain recombines TRBV29-1 with TRBJ2-7; D may be TRBD1 (5 bases). CDR1 and CDR2 (germline): SQVTM, ANQGSEA. V gave up 4 bases and J gave up 0 bases, with 13 bases separating them. CDR3 length equals 14 residues. The CDR3 DNA reads as TGCAGCGTTGTACAGGTGAAGAGCTCCTACGAGCAGTACTTC. Protein product: CSVVQVKSSYEQYF.

This chain connects TRBV14 to TRBJ2-1; the D gene could be TRBD1 or TRBD2 (5 bases each). V was shortened by 1 base and J by 4 bases, with 20 bases between the two germline ends. CDR1 and CDR2 (germline): SGHDN, FVKESK. This CDR3 contains 18 residues. CDR3 DNA: TGTGCCAGCAGCCAAGTCGGGAAGGGGCCCACGAAGTACAATGAGCAGTTCTTC. It yields the protein CASSQVGKGPTKYNEQFF.

This chain links TRBV4-1 with TRBJ1-4; TRBD1 might be the D (5 bases). This CDR3 is built from 15 residues. Trimming left V 0 bases short and J 4 bases short, with 9 bases between. Per the germline V gene, CDR1 is MGHRA and CDR2 is YSYEKL. DNA for the CDR3: TGCGCCAGCAGCCAAGAGGGGGGTAATAATGAAAAACTGTTTTTT. Translation: CASSQEGGNNEKLFF.